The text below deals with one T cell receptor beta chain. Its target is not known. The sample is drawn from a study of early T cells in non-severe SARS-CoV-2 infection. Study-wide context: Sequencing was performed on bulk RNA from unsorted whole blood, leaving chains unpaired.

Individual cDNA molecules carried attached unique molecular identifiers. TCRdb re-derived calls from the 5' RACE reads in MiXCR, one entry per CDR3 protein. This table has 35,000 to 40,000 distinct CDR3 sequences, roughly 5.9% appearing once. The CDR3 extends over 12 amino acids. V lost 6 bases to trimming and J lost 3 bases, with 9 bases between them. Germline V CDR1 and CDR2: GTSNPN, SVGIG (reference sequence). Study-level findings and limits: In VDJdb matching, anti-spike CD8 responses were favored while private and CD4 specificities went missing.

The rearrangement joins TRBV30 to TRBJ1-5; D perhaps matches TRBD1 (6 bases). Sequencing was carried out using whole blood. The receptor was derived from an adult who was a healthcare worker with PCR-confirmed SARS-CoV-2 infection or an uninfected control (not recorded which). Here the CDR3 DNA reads TGTGCCTGCGGACAGCCCAATCAGCCCCAGCATTTT. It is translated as CACGQPNQPQHF.